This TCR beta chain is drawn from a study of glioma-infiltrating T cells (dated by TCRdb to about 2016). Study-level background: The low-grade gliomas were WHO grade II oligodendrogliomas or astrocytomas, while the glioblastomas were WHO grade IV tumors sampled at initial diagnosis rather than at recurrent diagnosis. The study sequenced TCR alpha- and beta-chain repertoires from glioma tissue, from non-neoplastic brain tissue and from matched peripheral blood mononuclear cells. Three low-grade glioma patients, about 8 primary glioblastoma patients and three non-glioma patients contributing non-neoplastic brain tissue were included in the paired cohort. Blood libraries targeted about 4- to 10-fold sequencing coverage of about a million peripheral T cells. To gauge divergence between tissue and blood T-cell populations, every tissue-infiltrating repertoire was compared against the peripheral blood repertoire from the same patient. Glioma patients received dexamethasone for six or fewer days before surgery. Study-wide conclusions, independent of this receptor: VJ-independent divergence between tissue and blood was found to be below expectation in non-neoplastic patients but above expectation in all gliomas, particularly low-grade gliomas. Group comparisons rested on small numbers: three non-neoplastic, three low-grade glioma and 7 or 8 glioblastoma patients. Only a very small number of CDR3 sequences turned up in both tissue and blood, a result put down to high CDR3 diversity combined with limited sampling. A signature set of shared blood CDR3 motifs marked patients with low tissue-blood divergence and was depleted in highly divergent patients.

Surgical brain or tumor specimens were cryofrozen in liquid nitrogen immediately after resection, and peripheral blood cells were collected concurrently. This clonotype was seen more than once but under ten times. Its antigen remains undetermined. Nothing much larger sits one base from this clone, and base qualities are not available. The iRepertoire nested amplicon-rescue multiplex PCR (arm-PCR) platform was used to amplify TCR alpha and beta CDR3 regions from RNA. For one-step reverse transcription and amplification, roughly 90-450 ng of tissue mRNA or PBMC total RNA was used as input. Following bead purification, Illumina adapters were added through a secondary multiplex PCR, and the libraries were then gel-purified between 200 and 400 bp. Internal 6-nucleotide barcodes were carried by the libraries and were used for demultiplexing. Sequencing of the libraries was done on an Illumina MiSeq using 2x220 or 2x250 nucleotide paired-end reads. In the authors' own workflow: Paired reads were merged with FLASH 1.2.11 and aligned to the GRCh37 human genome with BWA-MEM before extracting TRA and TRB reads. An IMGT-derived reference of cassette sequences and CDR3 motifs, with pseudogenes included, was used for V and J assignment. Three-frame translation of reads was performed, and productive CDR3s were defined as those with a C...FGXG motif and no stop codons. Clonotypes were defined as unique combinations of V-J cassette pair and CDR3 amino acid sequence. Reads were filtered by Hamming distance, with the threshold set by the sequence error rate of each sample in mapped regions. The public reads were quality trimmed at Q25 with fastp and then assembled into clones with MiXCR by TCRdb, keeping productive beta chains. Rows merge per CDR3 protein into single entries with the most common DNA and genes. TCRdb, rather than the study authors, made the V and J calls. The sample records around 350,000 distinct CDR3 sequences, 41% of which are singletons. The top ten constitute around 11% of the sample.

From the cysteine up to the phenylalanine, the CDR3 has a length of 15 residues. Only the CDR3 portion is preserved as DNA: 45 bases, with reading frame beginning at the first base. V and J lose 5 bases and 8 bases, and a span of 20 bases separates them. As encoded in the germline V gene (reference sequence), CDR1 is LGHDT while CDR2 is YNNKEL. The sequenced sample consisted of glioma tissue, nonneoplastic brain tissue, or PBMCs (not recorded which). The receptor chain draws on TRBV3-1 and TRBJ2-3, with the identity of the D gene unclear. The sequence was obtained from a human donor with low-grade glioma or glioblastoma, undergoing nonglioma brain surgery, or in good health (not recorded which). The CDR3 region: CASSKDRPSGATQYF. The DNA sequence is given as TGTGCCAGCAGCAAGGACCGACCGTCCGGTGCTACGCAGTATTTT.